The rows below give T cell receptor beta chains drawn from one sample of a study of blood T cell repertoires in COVID-19. Profiled with immunoSEQ multiplex PCR; TCRdb holds only in-frame clones, not every one. The table shows more than 70,000 clones, with less than 90% occurring only once. The sequenced sample consisted of peripheral blood. The receptors derive from a woman of 80 years or more with acute or convalescent COVID-19. CDR3s include the opening cysteine and the closing phenylalanine or tryptophan. D genes are given only for firm matches.

d_call: NA; v_call: TRBV18; j_call: TRBJ1-2; cdr3_aa: CASSPNREGGYTF; cdr3_nt: TGTGCCAGCTCACCAAACAGGGAAGGTGGCTACACCTTC
d_call: NA; v_call: TRBV7-3; j_call: TRBJ2-1; cdr3_aa: CASSPQGLGEQFF; cdr3_nt: TGTGCCAGCAGCCCCCAGGGGCTGGGTGAGCAGTTCTTC
d_call: NA; v_call: TRBV7-2; j_call: TRBJ1-2; cdr3_aa: CASSLAQGNYGYTF; cdr3_nt: TGTGCCAGCAGCTTAGCCCAGGGGAACTATGGCTACACCTTC
d_call: TRBD2; v_call: TRBV11-3; j_call: TRBJ2-3; cdr3_aa: CASSLAWDYGASTDTQYF; cdr3_nt: TGTGCCAGCAGCTTAGCTTGGGACTACGGAGCAAGCACAGATACGCAGTATTTT
d_call: NA; v_call: TRBV6-5; j_call: TRBJ2-7; cdr3_aa: CASRDRGTSYEQYF; cdr3_nt: TGTGCCAGCAGGGATCGGGGGACCTCCTACGAGCAGTACTTC
d_call: NA; v_call: TRBV12-5; j_call: TRBJ2-5; cdr3_aa: CASGLGQNLETQYF; cdr3_nt: TGTGCTAGTGGTTTGGGACAGAATTTAGAGACCCAGTACTTC
d_call: TRBD2; v_call: TRBV5-1; j_call: TRBJ2-1; cdr3_aa: CASSLSSGGAREQFF; cdr3_nt: TGCGCCAGCAGCTTGAGTAGCGGGGGGGCACGAGAGCAGTTCTTC
d_call: TRBD1; v_call: TRBV2; j_call: TRBJ1-1; cdr3_aa: CASSWDREIGEAFF; cdr3_nt: TGTGCCAGCAGTTGGGACAGGGAGATTGGTGAAGCTTTCTTT
d_call: NA; v_call: TRBV15; j_call: TRBJ1-2; cdr3_aa: CATSRDVGATNYGYTF; cdr3_nt: TGTGCCACCAGCAGAGATGTGGGGGCAACTAACTATGGCTACACCTTC
d_call: NA; v_call: TRBV5-5; j_call: TRBJ1-2; cdr3_aa: CASSPNRDGYTF; cdr3_nt: TGTGCCAGCAGCCCGAACAGGGACGGCTACACCTTC
d_call: NA; v_call: TRBV21-1; j_call: TRBJ1-3; cdr3_aa: CASSGTYRDSYNYSGNTIYF; cdr3_nt: TGTGCCAGCAGTGGGACATACCGGGACAGCTACAACTACTCTGGAAACACCATATATTTT